The rows below give T cell receptor beta chains drawn from one sample of a study of OX40 agonist ivuxolimab in advanced cancers. The table came from immunoSEQ multiplex PCR; TCRdb's copy has only in-frame clones and leaves some out. The data hold 55,000 to 75,000 clones, with roughly 90% observed a single time. The source was CD4+ or CD8+ T cells sorted from blood, collected in a trial of the OX40 agonist ivuxolimab. Source of these receptors: an adult with an advanced solid tumor such as melanoma, head and neck, liver or kidney cancer. The CDR3 runs from the conserved cysteine through the conserved F or W. A D gene is named only where the DNA matches it firmly. Not every row has a clone size; where given, it reads once, few, many or a size class.

v_gene	j_gene	abundance	d_gene	CDR3nt	CDR3aa
TRBV18	TRBJ1-4	few	.	TGTGCCAGCTCACCAAGCGGGACACCGGGTGAAAAACTGTTTTTT	CASSPSGTPGEKLFF
TRBV15	TRBJ2-2	.	.	TGTGCCACCAGCAGAGATAGGACGGGGATGGTCGGGGAGCTGTTTTTT	CATSRDRTGMVGELFF
TRBV11-2	TRBJ1-5	.	.	TGTGCCAGCAGCTTATACGGGGGGGATCAGCCCCAGCATTTT	CASSLYGGDQPQHF
TRBV5-1	TRBJ2-3	.	.	TGCGCCAGCAGCTTGGAGTCCCAGGGGGATACGCAGTATTTT	CASSLESQGDTQYF
TRBV4-1	TRBJ2-7	.	TRBD2	TGCGCCAGCAGCCAACCGAGACTAGCGGGAGGGAGCGACGAGCAGTACTTC	CASSQPRLAGGSDEQYF
TRBV28	TRBJ2-5	.	.	TGTGCCAGCAGTCCAGACGGAGAGTACCAAGAGACCCAGTACTTC	CASSPDGEYQETQYF
TRBV10-2	TRBJ1-2	.	.	TGCGCCAGCAGTGAACTGCTACTTCGGAGCGTCGACTATGGCTACACCTTC	CASSELLLRSVDYGYTF
TRBV5-1	TRBJ2-1	.	TRBD2	TGCGCCAGCAGCGAAGGACTAGCGATAGATGAGCAGTTCTTC	CASSEGLAIDEQFF
TRBV5-1	TRBJ2-3	.	.	TGCGCCAGCAGCTTGAGTCTAGCGAGCACAGATACGCAGTATTTT	CASSLSLASTDTQYF
TRBV9	TRBJ2-7	.	.	TGTGCCAGCAGCGTATCCGAGAACTACGAGCAGTACTTC	CASSVSENYEQYF
TRBV19	TRBJ2-7	.	TRBD1	TGTGCCAGTAGAGGGACAGGCAATGACGAGCAGTACTTC	CASRGTGNDEQYF
TRBV28	TRBJ1-5	.	TRBD1	TGTGCCAGCAGTTTACCCGACAGGGTCCAGCATTTT	CASSLPDRVQHF
TRBV15	TRBJ1-4	.	.	TGTGCCACCAGCAGAGATCGGTCAGGGGAGGAAAAACTGTTTTTT	CATSRDRSGEEKLFF
TRBV6-6	TRBJ2-7	.	.	TGTGCCAGCAGTTTTGGGGGAGGATACGAGCAGTACTTC	CASSFGGGYEQYF
TRBV6-1	TRBJ2-5	.	.	TGTGCCAGCAGCTCGGGGAGGGAGACCCAGTACTTC	CASSSGRETQYF